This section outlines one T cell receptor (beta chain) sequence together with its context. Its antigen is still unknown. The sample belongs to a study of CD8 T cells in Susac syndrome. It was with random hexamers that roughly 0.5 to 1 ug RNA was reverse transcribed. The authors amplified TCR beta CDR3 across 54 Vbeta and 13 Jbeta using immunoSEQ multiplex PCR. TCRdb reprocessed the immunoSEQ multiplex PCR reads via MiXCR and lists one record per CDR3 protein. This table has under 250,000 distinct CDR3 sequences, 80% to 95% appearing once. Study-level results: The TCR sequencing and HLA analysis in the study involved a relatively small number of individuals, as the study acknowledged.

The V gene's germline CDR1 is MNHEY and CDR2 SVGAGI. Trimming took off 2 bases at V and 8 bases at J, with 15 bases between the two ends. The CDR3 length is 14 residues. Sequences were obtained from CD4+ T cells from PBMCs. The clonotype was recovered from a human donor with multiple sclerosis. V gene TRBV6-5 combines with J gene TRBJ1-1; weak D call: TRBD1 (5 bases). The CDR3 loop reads CASSYPRPGGEAFF. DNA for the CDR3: TGTGCCAGCAGTTACCCCCGCCCTGGGGGAGAAGCTTTCTTT.